A single sample is the source of the 20 T cell receptor beta chains below, sequenced in a study of response to subunit inactivated influenza vaccine. TCRdb passed the RT-PCR reads through MiXCR, listing each CDR3 protein once. The profile shows 500,000 or so distinct CDR3 sequences, approximately 9.9% of them singletons. The specimen comprised PBMCs from blood, sampled 45 days after vaccination. Source of these receptors: a man aged 45-65 years who received an inactivated influenza vaccine.

This clonotype was seen only a few times. This sequence joins TRBV12-3 or TRBV12-4 and TRBJ2-1, with D perhaps TRBD2 (5 bases). The CDR3 is made up of 14 amino acids. With 5 bases removed from V and 6 bases from J, the gap between germline ends came to 14 bases. The CDR3 reads CASSRQAGGNEQFF. The CDR3 region has the DNA TGTGCCAGCAGTCGCCAGGCCGGAGGCAATGAGCAGTTCTTC.

This clonotype has ten or more counts. The genes are TRBV7-2 and TRBJ2-7; a possible D gene is TRBD2 (5 bases). Germline CDR1 is SGHTA and CDR2 is FQGNSA. The V end lost 1 base, the J end lost 5 bases, and 12 bases lay between the germline ends. There are 14 residues in the CDR3. DNA for the CDR3: TGTGCCAGCAGCTTAGATTGGACTTCGAACGAGCAGTACTTC. Amino acids: CASSLDWTSNEQYF.

This clonotype has only a few counts. The CDR3 DNA sequence: TGTGCCAGCAGCTTCGGGGGGTTGGATGGCTACACCTTC. Translated: CASSFGGLDGYTF. The chain has TRBV7-6 and TRBJ1-2, with D maybe TRBD1 (5 bases). Germline V CDR1 and CDR2: SGHVS, FNYEAQ. Trimming stripped 3 bases from V and 6 bases from J, with 11 bases between. The CDR3 is made up of 13 amino acids.

The chain's CDR3 is CASSPPDATYEQYF. CDR3 sequence (DNA): TGCGCCAGCAGCCCTCCGGACGCAACCTACGAGCAGTACTTC. The chain uses TRBV5-1 and TRBJ2-7, with D unresolved. There are 14 residues in the CDR3. Trimming took 4 bases from V and 2 from J, leaving 13 bases between them. Germline-derived CDR1 and CDR2 are SGHRS and YFSETQ.

This clonotype was detected only a few times. V gene TRBV20-1 combines with J gene TRBJ2-6, with TRBD2 identical over 10 bases. The CDR3 is 16 residues long. Unmatched junction bases numbered 3, after V lost 3 bases and J lost 1 base. The germline CDR1 and CDR2 sequences are DFQATT and SNEGSKA (reference sequence). In nucleotides, the CDR3 is TGCAGTGCTAGTCTAGCGGGAGTTTCTGGGGCCAACGTCCTGACTTTC. Translation: CSASLAGVSGANVLTF.

Remarks on this clonotype: The junction and the germline gene differ at one end; a read error may be behind it. This sequence joins TRBV29-1 and TRBJ2-2; 8 bases are shared with TRBD1. CDR3 length equals 14 residues. CDR1 and CDR2 from the germline V gene are SQVTM and ANQGSEA. The CDR3 spells CSVQGQAGTGEPFF. In DNA form, the CDR3 reads TGCAGCGTTCAGGGACAGGCGGGCACCGGGGAGCCGTTTTTT.

Many counts were recorded for this clonotype. V is TRBV5-6 and J is TRBJ2-7; unclear D gene. The length of the CDR3 is 16 residues. Trimming took 0 bases from V and 1 from J, leaving 14 bases between them. From germline, CDR1 is SGHDT and CDR2 YYEEEE. The CDR3 region is CASSLVRYDTSYEQYF. The CDR3 DNA reads as TGTGCCAGCAGCTTGGTAAGGTACGACACGTCCTACGAGCAGTACTTC.

This clonotype was counted only a few times. V and J are TRBV7-2 and TRBJ2-7; D unresolved. Germline V lookup: CDR1 SGHTA, CDR2 FQGNSA. V was cut by 4 bases and J by 6 bases, with 25 bases left in between. This CDR3 spans 17 amino acids. The CDR3 DNA follows: TGTGCCAGCAGCTCCCTAATCCCGGGCTACCGGGTAGGCGAGCAGTACTTC. It translates to CASSSLIPGYRVGEQYF.

This clonotype was detected ten times or more. The rearrangement links TRBV12-3 or TRBV12-4 to TRBJ1-2; no definite D call. The CDR3 has 15 residues. V lost 3 bases and J 3 bases, leaving 14 bases between the germline ends. CDR3 in DNA: TGTGCCAGCAGTTTGACCGTAACCACCGACTATGGCTACACCTTC. Its translation: CASSLTVTTDYGYTF.

This clonotype was seen more than once but under ten times. The chain is built from TRBV20-1 and TRBJ2-1, with D unclear. CDR3 length equals 14 residues. The V end was cut by 0 bases, the J end by 6 bases, with 12 bases between. Germline lookup yields CDR1 DFQATT and CDR2 SNEGSKA (reference sequence). The chain's CDR3 is CSARDPRLVNEQFF. In nucleotides, the CDR3 is TGCAGTGCTAGAGATCCCCGGCTAGTCAATGAGCAGTTCTTC.

The chain recombines TRBV7-2 with TRBJ2-4, with 7 bases lining up with TRBD2. Unmatched junction bases numbered 8, after V lost 10 bases and J lost 5 bases. The CDR3 loop spans 13 amino acids. Germline V gives CDR1 SGHTA, CDR2 FQGNSA. CDR3 DNA: TGTGCCATCAGGGAAGCGGGGCAAAACATTCAGTACTTC. This encodes CAIREAGQNIQYF.

In its sample, this clonotype was seen a few times. The chain uses TRBV20-1 and TRBJ2-1, with TRBD2 as a possible D gene (5 bases). The germline V and J ends were trimmed by 1 base and 0 bases, with 7 bases remaining between them. This CDR3 spans 14 amino acids. Germline V gene data show CDR1 as DFQATT and CDR2 as SNEGSKA (reference sequence). The CDR3 DNA sequence: TGCAGTGCTAGAGCTAGCAACTCCTACAATGAGCAGTTCTTC. This encodes CSARASNSYNEQFF.

Many counts were recorded for this clonotype. V is TRBV20-1 and J is TRBJ2-7; 8 positions match TRBD1. Trimming at V came to 4 bases and at J to 0 bases, leaving 5 bases not matched to a gene. The CDR3 sequence is 14 residues long. CDR1 is DFQATT, CDR2 SNEGSKA, per germline (reference sequence). This CDR3 is CSANRGRSSYEQYF. The CDR3 nucleotides are TGCAGTGCTAACAGGGGGAGAAGCTCCTACGAGCAGTACTTC.

CDR3 bases: TGTGCCACCAGTGATTCCCCTTCTGGGGCCAACGTCCTGACTTTC. Protein product: CATSDSPSGANVLTF. The chain combines TRBV24-1 with TRBJ2-6; no firm D call. Trimming shortened V by 2 bases and J by 1 base, and 5 bases separated the two germline ends. This CDR3 spans 15 amino acids. Germline CDR1 and CDR2: KGHDR and SFDVKD.

In the case of this clonotype: A junction boundary mismatches the germline segment, possibly from a read error. This chain links TRBV16 with TRBJ2-3; D is possibly TRBD2 (5 bases). From germline, CDR1 is KGHSY and CDR2 FQNENV. The CDR3 is 15 residues long. In nucleotides, the CDR3 is TGTGCCAGCAGCCAATTCGGGGTGAGAACAGATACGCGGTATTTT. As protein: CASSQFGVRTDTRYF.

This clonotype was detected a few times. The chain has TRBV4-2 and TRBJ2-7; D is unclear. Germline V CDR1 and CDR2: LGHNA, YNFKEQ. The CDR3 is made up of 14 amino acids. Trimming left V 0 bases short and J 7 bases short, with 13 bases between. As DNA, the CDR3 is TGTGCCAGCAGCCAAGAAACCCACTACGGGGAGCAGTACTTC. This codes for CASSQETHYGEQYF.

This clonotype was observed a handful of times. The V call is TRBV20-1, the J call TRBJ1-6, with D perhaps matching TRBD1 (6 bases). This CDR3 region has 12 residues. V was clipped by 6 bases and J by 7 bases, with 10 bases between them. Germline assignment: CDR1 DFQATT and CDR2 SNEGSKA (reference sequence). CDR3 in amino acids: CSAGTQNSPLHF. CDR3 DNA: TGCAGTGCGGGGACACAAAATTCACCCCTCCACTTT.

This rearrangement joins TRBV24-1 to TRBJ2-1, with TRBD1 as a possible D gene (6 bases). This CDR3 has 16 amino acids. CDR1 KGHDR and CDR2 SFDVKD come from the germline V gene. V was clipped by 3 bases and J by 5 bases, with 16 bases between them. The CDR3 sequence: CATSDPLRQADNEQFF. CDR3 coding DNA: TGTGCCACCAGTGATCCTCTGAGACAGGCGGACAATGAGCAGTTCTTC.

CDR3 coding DNA: TGTGCCAGCAGCCTTGAACCGGGACAGATGATTACCGGGGAGCTGTTTTTT. Encoded protein: CASSLEPGQMITGELFF. J is TRBJ2-2 and V is TRBV5-5; 7 bases align to TRBD1. CDR3 length equals 17 residues. Losses at the gene ends were 4 bases for V and 5 bases for J; bases not matched to a gene: 14. The germline V gene has CDR1 SGHKS and CDR2 YYEKEE (reference sequence).

The J gene is TRBJ2-3, the V gene TRBV7-8, with TRBD2 identical over 7 bases. Germline values: CDR1 SGHVS, CDR2 FQNEAQ. V was clipped by 2 bases and J by 3 bases; unmatched bases: 17. This CDR3 contains 19 residues. CDR3 in amino acids: CASSLSMPTRGTWTDTQYF. As DNA, the CDR3 is TGTGCCAGCAGCTTATCGATGCCTACGCGGGGGACGTGGACAGATACGCAGTATTTT.